The text below deals with one TCR beta chain. What it binds is not known. Trimming took 4 bases from V and 9 from J, leaving 16 bases between them. Germline-derived CDR1 and CDR2 are WSHSY and SAAADI. The CDR3 extends over 15 amino acids. This sample is drawn from a study of T cells in Graves' hyperthyroidism and ophthalmopathy. The source material, RNA transcripts, was used to amplify TCR beta CDR3 regions. Carried out on the TCR CDR3, a first-round RT-PCR used the HTBI primer set. In TCRdb, the multiplex PCR reads were re-called with MiXCR into one record per CDR3 protein. The repertoire holds fewer than 850,000 distinct CDR3 sequences, with 15% to 20% as singletons. Study findings and constraints: Most clonotypes expanded in thyroid above 0.001 were likewise present in blood.

Sequencing was carried out using blood. The receptor comes from a man aged 45-65 years with Graves' hyperthyroidism. The gene calls are TRBV10-2 and TRBJ1-6, with D possibly being TRBD1 (6 bases). CDR3: CASSGRTVGRSPLHF. The CDR3 nucleotides read TGCGCCAGCAGTGGCCGGACAGTCGGTCGTTCACCCCTCCACTTT.